The 18 T cell receptor beta chains given below trace back to one sample, sequenced in a study of Tregs in tolerant kidney transplant recipients. The protocol was immunoSEQ multiplex PCR, while the TCRdb copy is restricted to in-frame clones and leaves out a portion. The data hold roughly 70,000 clones, with roughly 89% observed a single time. The sequencing sample was made of CD4+ T cells from blood. Receptors originate from a human donor in good health.

This rearrangement joins TRBV7-2 to TRBJ2-5; perhaps D is TRBD1 or TRBD2 (6 bases each). Trimming cost V 4 bases and J 3 bases, with 21 bases left between them. CDR3 length: 17 residues. CDR1 and CDR2 (germline): SGHTA, FQGNSA. This CDR3 is CASSSKTGIGGKETQYF. CDR3 bases: TGTGCCAGCAGCTCTAAAACAGGGATCGGGGGAAAAGAGACCCAGTACTTC.

V and J are TRBV23-1 and TRBJ2-1; D remains unclear. TRBV23-1 is noted as an ORF with a role that remains uncertain. V shed 1 base and J shed 0 bases, with 25 bases lying between them. This CDR3 is 21 amino acids long. CDR3 sequence: CASSQLRPRSRPRFSYNEQFF. CDR3 nucleotide sequence: TGCGCCAGCAGTCAATTGAGGCCCAGATCTCGGCCTAGATTCTCCTACAATGAGCAGTTCTTC.

The J gene is TRBJ2-7, the V gene TRBV27; tentative D call: TRBD1 (6 bases). This CDR3 comprises 16 residues. CDR1 and CDR2 from the germline V gene are MNHEY and SMNVEV (reference sequence). V gave up 3 bases and J gave up 3 bases, with 18 bases separating them. CDR3 region: CASSFTARGILYEQYF. As DNA, the CDR3 is TGTGCCAGCAGTTTCACGGCCAGGGGAATTCTCTACGAGCAGTACTTC.

V gene TRBV5-1 combines with J gene TRBJ2-4; 8 positions match TRBD1. This CDR3 has 14 amino acids. The V gene's germline CDR1 is SGHRS and CDR2 YFSETQ. J lost 9 bases, V lost 5 bases, and 10 bases had no gene match. CDR3 nucleotides: TGCGCCAGCAGGTCCGTAGGACAGGGAACCATTCAGTACTTC. Translated, it gives CASRSVGQGTIQYF.

V gene TRBV6-1 combines with J gene TRBJ2-7; D remains unclear. V dropped 8 bases and J dropped 3 bases, with 8 bases sitting between them. This CDR3 contains 11 residues. Germline CDR1 is MNHNS and CDR2 is SASEGT. The CDR3 here is CASGLVYEQYF. The CDR3 DNA reads as TGTGCCAGCGGTCTTGTCTACGAGCAGTACTTC.

The J gene is TRBJ2-1, the V gene TRBV5-4; D is perhaps TRBD1 (5 bases). The length of the CDR3 is 12 residues. From germline, CDR1 is SGHNT and CDR2 YYREEE (reference sequence). V gave up 7 bases and J gave up 5 bases, with 10 bases separating them. Here the CDR3 reads CASHRHDNEQFF. CDR3 nucleotide sequence: TGTGCCAGCCACAGGCACGACAATGAGCAGTTCTTC.

The rearrangement links TRBV5-5 to TRBJ2-5; 12 bases are shared with TRBD2. Germline lookup yields CDR1 SGHKS and CDR2 YYEKEE (reference sequence). V dropped 4 bases and J dropped 4; count of bases not matched to a gene: 8. This CDR3 spans 16 amino acids. CDR3 in DNA: TGTGCCAGCAGCGGGATTCTAGCGGGGGGGCGAGAGACCCAGTACTTC. Protein product: CASSGILAGGRETQYF.

The rearrangement joins TRBV7-9 to TRBJ2-1, with D maybe TRBD2 (5 bases). Germline V gene lookup returns CDR1 SEHNR and CDR2 FQNEAQ (reference sequence). The CDR3 consists of 13 residues. Trimming took off 2 bases at V and 9 bases at J, with 11 bases between the two ends. This CDR3 is CASSLNPGGEQFF. As DNA, the CDR3 is TGTGCCAGCAGCTTAAATCCTGGAGGTGAGCAGTTCTTC.

The rearrangement uses TRBV4-2 and TRBJ2-2; D gene uncertain. V dropped 0 bases and J dropped 5 bases, with 7 bases sitting between them. Germline CDR1 LGHNA, CDR2 YNFKEQ. The CDR3 length is 14 residues. The CDR3 protein is CASSQEEQTGELFF. CDR3 sequence (DNA): TGTGCCAGCAGCCAAGAGGAGCAGACCGGGGAGCTGTTTTTT.

V and J are TRBV4-3 and TRBJ2-3, with 11 bases that match TRBD2. J gave up 6 bases and V 0 bases, and 8 bases lay outside the gene matches. CDR1 and CDR2 (germline): LGHNA, YSLEER. There are 17 residues in the CDR3. CDR3 bases: TGCGCCAGCAGCCAAGATGCAGTAGCGGGGGGGCGGGATACGCAGTATTTT. The encoded protein is CASSQDAVAGGRDTQYF.

The V call is TRBV7-9, the J call TRBJ1-2; perhaps TRBD1 as D (6 bases). The length of the CDR3 is 14 residues. V was trimmed by 0 bases and J by 6 bases, leaving 11 bases between them. Germline V gives CDR1 SEHNR, CDR2 FQNEAQ (reference sequence). CDR3 in DNA: TGTGCCAGCAGCTTAGCAGGCAGGGGTAATGGCTACACCTTC. Encoded protein: CASSLAGRGNGYTF.

The CDR3 reads CASSSTGGNQPQHF. CDR3 bases: TGTGCCAGCAGCTCGACAGGGGGTAATCAGCCCCAGCATTTT. The rearrangement uses TRBV7-2 and TRBJ1-5, with 9 bases that match TRBD1. J was trimmed by 4 bases and V by 4 bases; bases with no gene match: 2. CDR3 size: 14 residues. Germline-derived CDR1 and CDR2 are SGHTA and FQGNSA.

The chain carries TRBV18 and TRBJ2-7, with no clear D. CDR3 length equals 14 residues. Germline V gives CDR1 KGHSH, CDR2 LQKENI. With 0 bases removed from V and 6 bases from J, the gap between germline ends came to 12 bases. The CDR3 DNA sequence: TGTGCCAGCTCACCACCCAGCCGTTATGGCGAGCAGTACTTC. Translating it yields CASSPPSRYGEQYF.

This clone was detected only once. CDR3 nucleotide sequence: TGTGCCAGCAGTCGAAGCGACACCGGGGAGCTGTTTTTT. Protein: CASSRSDTGELFF. The J gene is TRBJ2-2, the V gene TRBV6-5; D is uncertain. V was shortened by 5 bases and J by 3 bases, with 7 bases between the two germline ends. The CDR3 loop spans 13 amino acids. Germline V lookup: CDR1 MNHEY, CDR2 SVGAGI.

The rearrangement uses TRBV19 and TRBJ2-1; weak D call: TRBD2 (6 bases). This CDR3 spans 16 amino acids. Germline CDR1 and CDR2: LNHDA and SQIVND (reference sequence). V lost 7 bases and J 3 bases, leaving 19 bases between the germline ends. The CDR3 protein is CASTRLAGLNYNEQFF. CDR3 nucleotides: TGTGCCAGTACCCGACTGGCGGGGTTAAACTACAATGAGCAGTTCTTC.

To note about this clone: At one end, the junction sequence differs from germline, possibly due to a read error. The chain carries TRBV19 and TRBJ1-6; 11 nucleotides line up with TRBD1. The germline gives CDR1 LNHDA, CDR2 SQIVND (reference sequence). This CDR3 has 16 residues. CDR3 bases: TGTGCCAGTAGTTCCCGGACAGGGGGCTATAGTTCACCCCTCCACTTT. It is translated as CASSSRTGGYSSPLHF. Complete variable domain (other parts from reference TRBV19 and TRBJ1-6): DGGITQSPKYLFRKEGQNVTLSCEQNLNHDAMYWYRQDPGQGLRLIYYSQIVNDFQKGDIAEGYSVSREKKESFPLTVTSAQKNPTAFYLCASSSRTGGYSSPLHFGNGTRLTVT.

V is TRBV5-1 and J is TRBJ2-7; 9 bases map to TRBD1. The CDR3 is 15 amino acids. The trim removed 4 bases at V and 3 bases at J, leaving 8 bases unmatched. Germline CDR1 and CDR2: SGHRS and YFSETQ. The CDR3 coding sequence is TGCGCCAGCAGCCTTCGAGGGGGACAGGGCTACGAGCAGTACTTC. This sequence encodes CASSLRGGQGYEQYF.

This CDR3 reads CASSFGGLVEKLFF. CDR3 sequence (DNA): TGTGCCAGCAGCTTCGGGGGGCTGGTTGAAAAACTGTTTTTT. The chain has TRBV11-2 and TRBJ1-4; TRBD1 is a possible D gene (6 bases). Germline values: CDR1 SGHAT, CDR2 FQNNGV. CDR3 size: 14 residues. V was shortened by 3 bases and J by 7 bases, with 12 bases between the two germline ends.